Sequencing of this TCR beta chain was carried out in a study of T cells in Graves' hyperthyroidism and ophthalmopathy. Amplified TCR beta CDR3 regions came from RNA transcripts. Primed by the HTBI set, a first-round RT-PCR was run on the TCR CDR3. TCRdb re-analysed the multiplex PCR reads in MiXCR, keeping a single row per CDR3 protein. The repertoire includes hundreds of thousands of distinct CDR3 sequences, about 20% of them detected once, and 34% sits in the top ten. From germline, CDR1 is MGHDK and CDR2 SYGVNS. The CDR3 consists of 14 residues. V lost 10 bases and J lost 0, with 13 bases in between. The diagnostic basis comprised clinical symptoms, serum thyroxine and TRAb, thyroid ultrasound and orbital computed tomography. Points from the study as a whole: The authors' 13 V-J model separated ophthalmopathy from stable hyperthyroidism.

A word on this clonotype: Its antigen is not known.

The TCR sequence derives from a man younger than 40 with Graves' ophthalmopathy. The chain has TRBV25-1 and TRBJ1-3; D unresolved. Sample: blood. CDR3 sequence: CATEPQSSGNTIYF. The CDR3 DNA follows: TGTGCCACCGAACCACAAAGCTCTGGAAACACCATATATTTT.